These 4 T cell receptor beta chains originate from one sample sequenced in a study of blood T cell repertoires in COVID-19. Sequencing used immunoSEQ multiplex PCR; TCRdb keeps in-frame clones, though not all of them. The sample yields hundreds of thousands of clones, roughly 76% seen once. The sequenced material came from peripheral blood. Receptors were obtained from a woman over 75 with COVID-19, enrolled during active disease.

This clone is a singleton in its sample. J is TRBJ2-2 and V is TRBV7-8; 15 bases are a match to TRBD2. The CDR3 has 18 amino acids. Germline V gives CDR1 SGHVS, CDR2 FQNEAQ. Germline trimming cut 5 bases from V and 0 bases from J; bases unmatched to any gene: 4. The CDR3 loop is CASSRTSGRAANTGELFF. In DNA form, the CDR3 reads TGTGCCAGCAGCCGGACTAGCGGGAGGGCGGCGAACACCGGGGAGCTGTTTTTT.

The chain carries TRBV6-6 and TRBJ1-6, with 7 bases identical to TRBD1. V gave up 4 bases and J gave up 6 bases; unmatched junction bases: 3. CDR1 is MNHNY and CDR2 is SVGAGI in the germline V gene (reference sequence). CDR3 size: 14 residues. As DNA, the CDR3 is TGTGCCAGCAGTTGGACAGGAGGTAATTCACCCCTCCACTTT. This codes for CASSWTGGNSPLHF.

This clone appeared a single time. J is TRBJ1-2 and V is TRBV5-3, with 11 positions matching TRBD1. TRBV5-3 qualifies as an ORF whose function is uncertain. V shed 0 bases, J shed 5 bases, and the junction held 12 bases outside the gene matches. The CDR3 spans 18 residues. CDR3 sequence (DNA): TGTGCCAGAAGCTTGGCCGATTCTGGGACAGGGGGACTTTATGGCTACACCTTC. Its translation: CARSLADSGTGGLYGYTF.

Only a few counts were recorded for this clone. Other DNA sequences of this sample code for an identical CDR3. The rearrangement joins TRBV12-3 or TRBV12-4 to TRBJ1-2; TRBD1 is a possible D gene (6 bases). Trimming removed 6 bases from V and 7 bases from J, with 15 bases in between. This CDR3 region has 13 residues. CDR3 DNA: TGTGCCAGCAGCCGGAAGACAGGCCGTGGCTACACCTTC. It encodes CASSRKTGRGYTF.